Below, 19 T cell receptor beta chains from the same sample are listed, as sequenced in a study of T cell repertoires in cytomegalovirus infection. TCRdb reprocessed the reads via MiXCR and lists one record per CDR3 protein. Among around 360,000 distinct CDR3 sequences listed, nearly 35% were seen once. These receptors have no identified antigens. This material consisted of cultured PBMCs, taken from culture after CMV antigen stimulation. These receptors came from a human donor in good health (CMV status not recorded). Some clones in this sample may be carry-over from other donors' samples.

This chain connects TRBV6-5 to TRBJ1-1; D not certain. Germline V gene data show CDR1 as MNHEY and CDR2 as SVGAGI. The V end lost 6 bases, the J end lost 6 bases, and 14 bases lay between the germline ends. The CDR3 runs 13 residues. The DNA for the CDR3 is TGTGCCAGCAGCTTAATACCTGGGGCTGAAGCTTTCTTT. Its protein product is CASSLIPGAEAFF.

This chain uses TRBV27 with TRBJ2-1, with D tentatively TRBD1 or TRBD2 (5 bases each). The V end lost 5 bases, the J end lost 4 bases, and 12 bases lay between the germline ends. There are 14 residues in the CDR3. Per germline, CDR1 MNHEY and CDR2 SMNVEV (reference sequence). CDR3: CASSGGSPYNEQFF. CDR3 nucleotide sequence: TGTGCCAGCAGTGGGGGATCCCCTTACAATGAGCAGTTCTTC.

This clonotype was seen many times. The V gene is TRBV7-2, the J gene TRBJ2-4, with D maybe TRBD2 (7 bases). Trimming took off 3 bases at V and 8 bases at J, with 14 bases between the two ends. Germline V gene data show CDR1 as SGHTA and CDR2 as FQGNSA. The CDR3 has 14 amino acids. The CDR3 coding sequence is TGTGCCAGCAGCTTCGGGGGGCAGGCTGACATTCAGTACTTC. As protein: CASSFGGQADIQYF.

The chain has TRBV5-8 and TRBJ1-1; 7 positions agree with TRBD1. J was trimmed by 3 bases and V by 8 bases; bases with no gene match: 13. Germline-derived CDR1 and CDR2 are SGHTS and YDEGEE. The CDR3 has 15 amino acids. CDR3 DNA: TGTGCCAGAAGTCACTCAGGGGGGGCGGACACTGAAGCTTTCTTT. The encoded protein is CARSHSGGADTEAFF.

This clonotype was detected only once. The chain carries TRBV5-6 and TRBJ1-1; unclear D gene. V lost 4 bases and J 5 bases, leaving 12 bases between the germline ends. Germline assignment: CDR1 SGHDT and CDR2 YYEEEE. The CDR3 length is 13 residues. CDR3: CASSVELATEAFF. In DNA form, the CDR3 reads TGTGCCAGCAGCGTGGAATTAGCTACTGAAGCTTTCTTT.

V is TRBV19 and J is TRBJ1-1; no clear D. The CDR3 sequence is 15 residues long. Deletions cut 5 bases from V and 6 bases from J, with 19 bases between. Germline assignment: CDR1 LNHDA and CDR2 SQIVND (reference sequence). The CDR3 is CASSRAGGFRAEAFF. For the CDR3, the DNA is TGTGCCAGTAGTCGGGCAGGTGGCTTTCGCGCTGAAGCTTTCTTT.

The chain uses TRBV6-2 or TRBV6-3 and TRBJ2-1, with 8 bases identical to TRBD2. V dropped 4 bases and J dropped 9; count of bases not matched to a gene: 14. The germline CDR1 and CDR2 sequences are MNHEY and SVGEGT. The CDR3 length is 16 residues. The CDR3 DNA sequence: TGTGCCAGCAGTTTGGCGGGATTAGCGGGATCGTCTGAGCAGTTCTTC. Protein product: CASSLAGLAGSSEQFF.

This clonotype was seen a handful of times. J is TRBJ2-3 and V is TRBV7-2; the D is unclear. V was clipped by 6 bases and J by 4 bases, with 11 bases between them. Germline V gene lookup returns CDR1 SGHTA and CDR2 FQGNSA. This CDR3 has 13 residues. CDR3 sequence: CASSSFSADTQYF. DNA of the CDR3: TGTGCCAGCAGTTCCTTTTCAGCAGATACGCAGTATTTT.

The sample holds many counts of this clonotype. The CDR3 region has the DNA TGTGCCAGCAGCTTGGGACAGTACAATCAGCCCCAGCATTTT. Its protein product is CASSLGQYNQPQHF. The rearrangement joins TRBV7-2 to TRBJ1-5, with 7 bases that match TRBD1. This CDR3 has 14 amino acids. CDR1 SGHTA and CDR2 FQGNSA come from the germline V gene. After removal of 3 bases from V and 3 bases from J, the junction contained 2 bases not matched to a gene.

This chain uses TRBV12-3 or TRBV12-4 with TRBJ1-2, with a weak D call TRBD1 (5 bases). The CDR3 sequence is 15 residues long. V gave up 6 bases and J gave up 1 base, with 15 bases separating them. CDR3 DNA: TGTGCCAGCAGACCCGGCGACAGTTTTAACTATGGCTACACCTTC. Amino acids: CASRPGDSFNYGYTF.

The chain carries TRBV3-1 and TRBJ2-7; TRBD2 matches at 8 bases. The junction had 12 bases not matched to a gene; V was cut back by 3 bases and J by 5 bases. This CDR3 region has 16 residues. The germline V gene has CDR1 LGHDT and CDR2 YNNKEL (reference sequence). CDR3 loop: CASSHNRASGWDEQYF. CDR3 coding DNA: TGTGCCAGCAGCCATAACCGGGCTAGCGGGTGGGACGAGCAGTACTTC.

This rearrangement joins TRBV19 to TRBJ1-5; TRBD1 is a possible D gene (6 bases). The CDR3 covers 15 residues. V was clipped by 6 bases and J by 4 bases, with 16 bases between them. Germline V lookup: CDR1 LNHDA, CDR2 SQIVND (reference sequence). The CDR3 reads CASRIRARGNQPQHF. The DNA of the CDR3 is TGTGCCAGTAGGATACGTGCGAGGGGGAATCAGCCCCAGCATTTT.

V usage is TRBV30 and J usage is TRBJ1-5; D is possibly TRBD1 (5 bases). Looked up from germline, CDR1 is GTSNPN and CDR2 is SVGIG (reference sequence). CDR3 length: 15 residues. V was clipped by 2 bases and J by 4 bases, with 15 bases between them. The CDR3 DNA reads TGTGCCTGGAGTCCCCCTAGCAGGGCAAATCAGCCCCAGCATTTT. It translates to CAWSPPSRANQPQHF.

This chain joins TRBV7-6 and TRBJ1-1, with 9 bases matching TRBD1. J gave up 4 bases and V 6 bases, and 6 bases lay outside the gene matches. CDR1 is SGHVS, CDR2 FNYEAQ, per germline. This CDR3 is 14 amino acids long. CDR3 coding DNA: TGTGCCAGCAGTTTCGGACAGGGGACCACTGAAGCTTTCTTT. It is translated as CASSFGQGTTEAFF.

V usage is TRBV28 and J usage is TRBJ2-7; 7 nucleotides match TRBD1. CDR1 is MDHEN and CDR2 is SYDVKM in the germline V gene. The CDR3 contains 17 residues. The trim removed 2 bases at V and 3 bases at J, leaving 13 bases unmatched. CDR3: CASSLRGGNAIIYEQYF. In DNA, the CDR3 is TGTGCCAGCAGTTTAAGAGGGGGCAACGCTATAATCTACGAGCAGTACTTC.

CDR3 in amino acids: CSAGGHQETQYF. The CDR3 DNA follows: TGCAGCGCAGGGGGACACCAAGAGACCCAGTACTTC. J is TRBJ2-5 and V is TRBV29-1, with TRBD1 matching over 7 bases. Per germline, CDR1 SQVTM and CDR2 ANQGSEA. V was clipped by 7 bases and J by 0 bases; unmatched bases: 2. This CDR3 is built from 12 residues.

This clonotype was observed many times. The rearrangement joins TRBV7-2 to TRBJ2-2; possible D gene TRBD1, 7 bases. The V gene's germline CDR1 is SGHTA and CDR2 FQGNSA. The length of the CDR3 is 14 residues. V gave up 7 bases and J gave up 1 base, with 10 bases separating them. DNA of the CDR3: TGTGCCAGCAACAGGGGAGGGAACACCGGGGAGCTGTTTTTT. It is translated as CASNRGGNTGELFF.

This clonotype was picked up a small number of times. The rearrangement joins TRBV7-2 to TRBJ2-5; D unresolved. Germline V gene data show CDR1 as SGHTA and CDR2 as FQGNSA. This CDR3 has 12 amino acids. The V gene lost 5 bases and the J gene lost 5 bases, with 9 bases spanning the gap. The chain's CDR3 is CASSGMGETQYF. The CDR3 nucleotides read TGTGCCAGCAGCGGCATGGGGGAGACCCAGTACTTC. The complete variable domain, with remaining parts taken from reference TRBV7-2 and TRBJ2-5, reads GAGVSQSPSNKVTEKGKDVELRCDPISGHTALYWYRQSLGQGLEFLIYFQGNSAPDKSGLPSDRFSAERTGGSVSTLTIQRTQQEDSAVYLCASSGMGETQYFGPGTRLLVL.

This clonotype turned up a few times. The chain joins TRBV19 to TRBJ1-2; 11 bases agree with TRBD1. V lost 5 bases, J lost 7 bases, and 12 bases stayed unmatched. Germline assignment: CDR1 LNHDA and CDR2 SQIVND (reference sequence). The CDR3 is made up of 16 amino acids. The CDR3 region has the DNA TGTGCCAGTAGTGTGGACAGGGGGCGCGGCAAAACTGGCTACACCTTC. It codes for CASSVDRGRGKTGYTF.